Listed below are T cell receptor beta chains from one sample, sequenced in a study of T cells in Graves' hyperthyroidism and ophthalmopathy. TCRdb passed the multiplex PCR reads through MiXCR, listing each CDR3 protein once. Of 800,000 or so distinct CDR3 sequences listed, 35% to 40% are singletons. Sequencing was done on a sample of blood. The receptors come from a man aged 18-30 years with Graves' hyperthyroidism. Both conserved end residues are part of each CDR3. The D gene is left open where the match is weak. Clone size is stated in some rows and not others, as once, few, many or a class when expanded.

D gene	V gene	clone size	CDR3 length	J gene	CDR3 protein	CDR3 DNA
TRBD1	TRBV29-1	many	12	TRBJ2-7	CSVGTGDGEQYF	TGCAGCGTGGGGACAGGAGATGGGGAGCAGTACTTC
NA	TRBV25-1	NA	13	TRBJ1-6	CASSGRANSPLHF	TGTGCCAGCAGTGGCAGGGCTAATTCACCCCTCCACTTT
NA	TRBV7-3	NA	15	TRBJ1-6	CASSETGLRNSPLHF	TGTGCCAGCAGCGAAACGGGACTCCGGAATTCACCCCTCCACTTT
NA	TRBV10-3	NA	15	TRBJ1-2	CAISEGPQSLYGYTF	TGTGCCATCAGTGAAGGGCCCCAATCACTCTATGGCTACACCTTC
NA	TRBV9	many	13	TRBJ1-3	CASSVDGGGTIYF	TGTGCCAGCAGCGTAGATGGGGGAGGCACCATATATTTT
NA	TRBV6-4	once	15	TRBJ1-1	CASLDAGGRNTEAFF	TGTGCCAGCCTTGATGCCGGGGGCCGGAACACTGAAGCTTTCTTT
NA	TRBV20-1	few	14	TRBJ1-3	CSARRDPPSSTIYF	TGCAGTGCTAGACGGGACCCCCCAAGCAGCACCATATATTTT
NA	TRBV7-9	NA	16	TRBJ2-6	CASSRAGGPGANVLTF	TGTGCCAGCTCCCGCGCCGGGGGCCCTGGGGCCAACGTCCTGACTTTC
NA	TRBV29-1	NA	13	TRBJ1-1	CSQEIEQNTEAFF	TGCAGCCAAGAGATCGAGCAGAACACTGAAGCTTTCTTT
NA	TRBV11-1	NA	12	TRBJ1-6	CASSPNAAPLHF	TGTGCCAGCAGCCCCAACGCGGCACCCCTCCACTTT
TRBD1	TRBV6-1	NA	15	TRBJ2-7	CASSYSTQGAYEQYF	TGTGCCAGCAGTTACTCTACGCAGGGGGCCTACGAGCAGTACTTC
NA	TRBV19	many	14	TRBJ1-5	CASRPTAPGQPQHF	TGTGCCAGTAGGCCAACAGCGCCCGGGCAGCCCCAGCATTTT
TRBD1	TRBV6-5	NA	15	TRBJ2-2	CASRTDRGYTGELFF	TGTGCCAGCAGAACGGACAGGGGGTACACCGGGGAGCTGTTTTTT
TRBD1	TRBV10-3	NA	13	TRBJ1-5	CAISLDRNQPQHF	TGTGCCATCAGCTTGGACAGGAATCAGCCCCAGCATTTT
TRBD1	TRBV2	many	14	TRBJ1-4	CASKSGTGPEKLFF	TGTGCCAGCAAATCCGGGACAGGGCCTGAAAAACTGTTTTTT
NA	TRBV6-1	few	16	TRBJ1-5	CASSVGQGRRWQPQHF	TGTGCCAGCAGTGTAGGGCAGGGGAGGAGATGGCAGCCCCAGCATTTT
NA	TRBV29-1	few	10	TRBJ1-2	CSVEDEGYTF	TGCAGCGTTGAAGACGAGGGCTACACCTTC
TRBD2	TRBV19	NA	18	TRBJ2-7	CASSISALAGSSSYEQYF	TGTGCCAGTAGTATTTCGGCGCTAGCGGGGTCGAGCTCCTACGAGCAGTACTTC
TRBD1	TRBV11-2	NA	14	TRBJ1-6	CASSSDGTGGTLHF	TGTGCCAGCAGCTCCGACGGGACAGGGGGCACCCTCCACTTT
TRBD1	TRBV7-3	many	15	TRBJ2-2	CASSPGTGGWGELFF	TGTGCCAGCAGCCCCGGGACAGGGGGCTGGGGGGAGCTGTTTTTT
NA	TRBV9	few	14	TRBJ1-1	CASGPQGMNTEAFF	TGTGCCAGCGGACCCCAGGGAATGAACACTGAAGCTTTCTTT
TRBD1	TRBV7-8	NA	18	TRBJ1-3	CASSLGKLWTGVGNTIYF	TGTGCCAGCAGCTTAGGCAAACTTTGGACAGGGGTTGGAAACACCATATATTTT
NA	TRBV19	NA	15	TRBJ1-1	CASSITPGANTEAFF	TGTGCCAGTAGTATCACCCCAGGGGCCAACACTGAAGCTTTCTTT
NA	TRBV24-1	NA	13	TRBJ2-3	CATSDLMGDTQYF	TGTGCCACCAGTGACCTTATGGGGGATACGCAGTATTTT
NA	TRBV29-1	NA	11	TRBJ2-7	CSVGAAYEQCF	TGCAGCGTGGGGGCAGCCTACGAGCAGTGCTTC
NA	TRBV20-1	few	16	TRBJ1-1	CSARLLRAGGGTEAFF	TGCAGTGCTAGACTTCTTAGGGCAGGCGGGGGCACTGAAGCTTTCTTT
TRBD1	TRBV9	many	15	TRBJ1-6	CASSVGPGGNSPLHF	TGTGCCAGCAGCGTAGGGCCAGGGGGCAATTCACCCCTCCACTTT
TRBD2	TRBV5-1	NA	15	TRBJ2-5	CASSPGTSGTGTQYF	TGCGCCAGCAGCCCCGGGACTAGCGGGACTGGGACCCAGTACTTC
TRBD2	TRBV11-3	NA	15	TRBJ2-3	CASSDERGNTDTQYF	TGTGCCAGCAGCGACGAGCGGGGAAACACAGATACGCAGTATTTT
TRBD1	TRBV10-3	NA	14	TRBJ1-5	CASRPDREQQPQHF	TGTGCCAGCAGGCCCGACAGGGAGCAACAGCCCCAGCATTTT
NA	TRBV15	many	13	TRBJ1-5	CATSRSSLETQHF	TGTGCCACCAGTCGTTCCTCCTTGGAGACCCAGCATTTT
NA	TRBV7-9	NA	16	TRBJ1-2	CASSQAAQSGTYGYTF	TGTGCCAGCAGCCAAGCAGCTCAGTCAGGGACCTATGGCTACACCTTC
NA	TRBV4-1	few	16	TRBJ1-2	CASSQDEGQPFYGYTF	TGCGCCAGCAGCCAAGATGAAGGACAGCCTTTCTATGGCTACACCTTC
TRBD2	TRBV6-1	NA	16	TRBJ2-7	CASSEWSSGFGDEQYF	TGTGCCAGCAGTGAATGGTCTAGCGGGTTCGGCGACGAGCAGTACTTC
TRBD1	TRBV5-1	NA	15	TRBJ1-2	CASSLGYRGIYGYTF	TGCGCCAGCAGCTTGGGCTACAGGGGCATCTATGGCTACACCTTC